This T cell receptor delta chain stems from a study of gamma-delta chains in newborns, infants, children. In the study overall: Microbial exposure reportedly drives polyclonal innate γδ T cell expansion after birth.

TCRdb called clones from the reads again using CATT. The sample has roughly 2,700 delta-chain clones, 35% to 55% seen once; the top ten hold about 10%. The V gene's germline CDR1 is TVYSNPD and CDR2 GDNSRS (reference sequence). The CDR3 length is 19 residues. V was shortened by 3 bases and J by 3 bases, with 32 bases between the two germline ends. This chain uses TRDV3 with TRDJ1; D is possibly TRDD3 (10 bases). The TCR originated in a child who received the measles vaccine. The sequencing used blood, collected at baseline. The CDR3 loop reads CALPFLPYWGIRVADKLIF. CDR3 DNA: TGTGCCTTGCCCTTCCTACCTTACTGGGGGATCCGGGTAGCCGATAAACTCATCTTT.